The rows below give T cell receptor beta chains drawn from one sample of a study of blood T cell repertoires in COVID-19. Clones were sequenced by immunoSEQ multiplex PCR, and TCRdb holds only the in-frame ones, with some missing. The sample carries tens of thousands of clones, around nine tenths recorded once. The sequencing sample was made of peripheral blood. These receptor sequences come from a human donor in a cohort sampled during active COVID-19. The donor label of this sample is uncertain. The CDR3 runs from the conserved cysteine through the conserved F or W. Each record gives: clone size, V gene, J gene, D gene, CDR3 protein, CDR3 DNA. The D gene is left open where the match is weak. The listing skips clone size in some rows; elsewhere it reads once, few, many or a size class.

clone_size: NA
v_call: TRBV24-1
j_call: TRBJ2-5
d_call: TRBD2
cdr3_aa: CATSEPRTSGETQYF
cdr3_nt: TGTGCCACCAGTGAACCCCGGACTAGCGGGGAGACCCAGTACTTC

clone_size: NA
v_call: TRBV5-4
j_call: TRBJ2-3
d_call: TRBD2
cdr3_aa: CASSIYQAGGRTDTQYF
cdr3_nt: TGTGCCAGCAGTATTTACCAAGCGGGAGGAAGGACAGATACGCAGTATTTT

clone_size: NA
v_call: TRBV5-1
j_call: TRBJ2-6
d_call: NA
cdr3_aa: CASSWSSGANVLTF
cdr3_nt: TGCGCCAGCAGCTGGAGCTCTGGGGCCAACGTCCTGACTTTC

clone_size: few
v_call: TRBV4-2
j_call: TRBJ1-3
d_call: NA
cdr3_aa: CASSQESPVSGNTIYF
cdr3_nt: TGTGCCAGCAGCCAAGAGAGTCCGGTCTCTGGAAACACCATATATTTT

clone_size: NA
v_call: TRBV5-1
j_call: TRBJ2-2
d_call: TRBD2
cdr3_aa: CASSSGLAGNGELFF
cdr3_nt: TGCGCCAGCAGCTCGGGACTAGCGGGGAACGGGGAGCTGTTTTTT

clone_size: NA
v_call: TRBV19
j_call: TRBJ2-7
d_call: TRBD1
cdr3_aa: CASSLIQGAQQYF
cdr3_nt: TGTGCCAGTAGTTTGATACAGGGGGCTCAGCAGTACTTC

clone_size: NA
v_call: TRBV6-5
j_call: TRBJ2-7
d_call: NA
cdr3_aa: CASTTGTSSYEQYF
cdr3_nt: TGTGCCAGCACCACCGGGACATCTTCCTACGAGCAGTACTTC

clone_size: NA
v_call: TRBV27
j_call: TRBJ2-2
d_call: TRBD1
cdr3_aa: CASSQTGKGGELFF
cdr3_nt: TGTGCCAGTAGCCAGACAGGGAAGGGCGGGGAGCTGTTTTTT

clone_size: few
v_call: TRBV2
j_call: TRBJ1-6
d_call: NA
cdr3_aa: CASTYRVHNSPLHF
cdr3_nt: TGTGCCAGTACCTACAGGGTTCATAATTCACCCCTCCACTTT

clone_size: few
v_call: TRBV5-1
j_call: TRBJ1-3
d_call: NA
cdr3_aa: CASSLDGSGNTIYF
cdr3_nt: TGCGCCAGCAGCCTGGACGGCTCTGGAAACACCATATATTTT

clone_size: NA
v_call: TRBV19
j_call: TRBJ2-7
d_call: TRBD2
cdr3_aa: CASRRDSGPGGYEQYF
cdr3_nt: TGTGCCAGTAGAAGGGACTCCGGACCGGGGGGATACGAGCAGTACTTC

clone_size: NA
v_call: TRBV2
j_call: TRBJ2-2
d_call: TRBD2
cdr3_aa: CASSGLAGGTGELFF
cdr3_nt: TGTGCCAGCAGTGGACTAGCGGGAGGGACCGGGGAGCTGTTTTTT

clone_size: NA
v_call: TRBV5-1
j_call: TRBJ1-2
d_call: TRBD1
cdr3_aa: CASSTGGDYGYTF
cdr3_nt: TGCGCCAGCAGTACAGGGGGCGACTATGGCTACACCTTC

clone_size: NA
v_call: TRBV15
j_call: TRBJ2-5
d_call: TRBD1
cdr3_aa: CATSRDLQGAGETQYF
cdr3_nt: TGTGCCACCAGCAGAGATCTGCAGGGGGCCGGAGAGACCCAGTACTTC

clone_size: NA
v_call: TRBV11-2
j_call: TRBJ2-1
d_call: TRBD2
cdr3_aa: CASSLEGLADNEQFF
cdr3_nt: TGTGCCAGCAGCTTAGAGGGACTAGCCGACAATGAGCAGTTCTTC

clone_size: NA
v_call: TRBV5-5
j_call: TRBJ2-2
d_call: TRBD1
cdr3_aa: CASRAGTENTGELFF
cdr3_nt: TGTGCCAGCAGGGCCGGGACAGAGAACACCGGGGAGCTGTTTTTT

clone_size: NA
v_call: TRBV18
j_call: TRBJ1-1
d_call: NA
cdr3_aa: CASSIRAFKAMNTEAFF
cdr3_nt: TGTGCCAGCTCTATCAGGGCCTTTAAAGCTATGAACACTGAAGCTTTCTTT

clone_size: NA
v_call: TRBV28
j_call: TRBJ1-6
d_call: NA
cdr3_aa: CASSFRTGKRAPLHF
cdr3_nt: TGTGCCAGCAGTTTTCGAACAGGGAAAAGGGCACCCCTCCACTTT

clone_size: NA
v_call: TRBV6-5
j_call: TRBJ2-1
d_call: NA
cdr3_aa: CASSYQSGQFF
cdr3_nt: TGTGCCAGCAGTTACCAGTCTGGGCAGTTCTTC

clone_size: NA
v_call: TRBV10-3
j_call: TRBJ2-7
d_call: TRBD2
cdr3_aa: CATRPGEGRQYF
cdr3_nt: TGTGCCACCCGACCGGGGGAGGGGCGTCAGTACTTC

clone_size: NA
v_call: TRBV4-1
j_call: TRBJ2-2
d_call: NA
cdr3_aa: CASSQGLRANTGELFF
cdr3_nt: TGCGCCAGCAGCCAGGGACTCCGCGCGAACACCGGGGAGCTGTTTTTT

clone_size: NA
v_call: TRBV9
j_call: TRBJ1-2
d_call: NA
cdr3_aa: CASSVLQGGREYGYTF
cdr3_nt: TGTGCCAGCAGCGTACTACAGGGAGGGAGGGAGTATGGCTACACCTTC

clone_size: few
v_call: TRBV12-3/TRBV12-4
j_call: TRBJ1-5
d_call: TRBD1
cdr3_aa: CASSQGEGQPQHF
cdr3_nt: TGTGCCAGCAGCCAGGGGGAAGGCCAGCCCCAGCATTTT

clone_size: NA
v_call: TRBV3-1/TRBV3-2
j_call: TRBJ1-1
d_call: NA
cdr3_aa: CASSQELGRSGNTEAFF
cdr3_nt: TGTGCCAGCAGCCAAGAACTGGGGCGGTCGGGGAACACTGAAGCTTTCTTT

clone_size: NA
v_call: TRBV7-9
j_call: TRBJ2-1
d_call: TRBD2
cdr3_aa: CASSPGLAGVSEQFF
cdr3_nt: TGTGCCAGCAGTCCGGGACTAGCGGGAGTAAGTGAGCAGTTCTTC

clone_size: NA
v_call: TRBV6-5
j_call: TRBJ1-5
d_call: NA
cdr3_aa: CASARGEFQPQHF
cdr3_nt: TGTGCCAGCGCCCGGGGAGAATTTCAGCCCCAGCATTTT

clone_size: NA
v_call: TRBV5-1
j_call: TRBJ2-5
d_call: NA
cdr3_aa: CASSFTSTKEGTQYF
cdr3_nt: TGCGCCAGCAGCTTTACTAGCACCAAGGAGGGGACCCAGTACTTC

clone_size: once
v_call: TRBV29-1
j_call: TRBJ1-5
d_call: TRBD1
cdr3_aa: CSVKDRGNQPQHF
cdr3_nt: TGCAGCGTTAAAGACAGGGGCAATCAGCCCCAGCATTTT

clone_size: NA
v_call: TRBV5-1
j_call: TRBJ1-6
d_call: TRBD1
cdr3_aa: CASSLGDSSPLHF
cdr3_nt: TGCGCCAGCAGCTTGGGGGACAGTTCACCCCTCCACTTT

clone_size: NA
v_call: TRBV5-5
j_call: TRBJ2-2
d_call: TRBD2
cdr3_aa: CASSLRLAGATGELFF
cdr3_nt: TGTGCCAGCAGCTTGCGGTTAGCGGGGGCCACCGGGGAGCTGTTTTTT

clone_size: once
v_call: TRBV6-5
j_call: TRBJ2-1
d_call: NA
cdr3_aa: CASSYGTGPRNEQFF
cdr3_nt: TGTGCCAGCAGTTACGGAACAGGACCTCGGAACGAGCAGTTCTTC

clone_size: NA
v_call: TRBV10-2
j_call: TRBJ1-1
d_call: NA
cdr3_aa: CASLTGNTEAFF
cdr3_nt: TGCGCCAGCCTGACAGGGAACACTGAAGCTTTCTTT

clone_size: NA
v_call: TRBV5-5
j_call: TRBJ2-5
d_call: TRBD2
cdr3_aa: CASSLRTSEETQYF
cdr3_nt: TGTGCCAGCAGCTTAAGGACTAGCGAAGAGACCCAGTACTTC

clone_size: few
v_call: TRBV6-6
j_call: TRBJ2-7
d_call: TRBD1
cdr3_aa: CASSLLTGQGGSGQYF
cdr3_nt: TGTGCCAGCAGCCTACTTACGGGACAGGGGGGTTCTGGGCAGTACTTC

clone_size: NA
v_call: TRBV19
j_call: TRBJ1-4
d_call: NA
cdr3_aa: CASSMLGAATNEKLFF
cdr3_nt: TGTGCCAGTAGTATGTTGGGAGCCGCAACTAATGAAAAACTGTTTTTT

clone_size: NA
v_call: TRBV13
j_call: TRBJ2-3
d_call: NA
cdr3_aa: CASSIRLGTSTDTQYF
cdr3_nt: TGTGCCAGCAGCATTCGACTAGGGACGAGCACAGATACGCAGTATTTT

clone_size: NA
v_call: TRBV7-2
j_call: TRBJ2-3
d_call: TRBD1
cdr3_aa: CASSLTGQSTDTQYF
cdr3_nt: TGTGCCAGCAGCTTAACGGGACAGAGCACAGATACGCAGTATTTT

clone_size: once
v_call: TRBV29-1
j_call: TRBJ2-1
d_call: TRBD2
cdr3_aa: CSVGTSGPYNEQFF
cdr3_nt: TGCAGCGTGGGGACTAGCGGGCCCTACAATGAGCAGTTCTTC

clone_size: NA
v_call: TRBV7-9
j_call: TRBJ2-1
d_call: TRBD2
cdr3_aa: CASSQRLAESSYNEQFF
cdr3_nt: TGTGCCAGCAGCCAAAGACTAGCGGAGAGCTCCTACAATGAGCAGTTCTTC

clone_size: NA
v_call: TRBV5-1
j_call: TRBJ2-1
d_call: TRBD2
cdr3_aa: CASSSTSGYNEQFF
cdr3_nt: TGCGCCAGCAGCTCGACTAGCGGTTACAATGAGCAGTTCTTC

clone_size: NA
v_call: TRBV29-1
j_call: TRBJ2-2
d_call: TRBD1
cdr3_aa: CSVGTGNGELFF
cdr3_nt: TGCAGCGTGGGGACAGGGAACGGGGAGCTGTTTTTT

clone_size: NA
v_call: TRBV5-1
j_call: TRBJ2-7
d_call: TRBD2
cdr3_aa: CASSFSSGSDEQYF
cdr3_nt: TGCGCCAGCAGCTTCTCGAGCGGGAGCGACGAGCAGTACTTC

clone_size: NA
v_call: TRBV7-8
j_call: TRBJ1-2
d_call: NA
cdr3_aa: CASSLGTFYGYTF
cdr3_nt: TGTGCCAGCAGCTTAGGGACATTCTATGGCTACACCTTC

clone_size: NA
v_call: TRBV12-3/TRBV12-4
j_call: TRBJ2-7
d_call: TRBD1
cdr3_aa: CASSTDRHYEQYF
cdr3_nt: TGTGCCAGCAGCACGGACAGGCACTACGAGCAGTACTTC

clone_size: few
v_call: TRBV30
j_call: TRBJ1-2
d_call: TRBD1
cdr3_aa: CAWSRDSYGYTF
cdr3_nt: TGTGCCTGGAGTAGGGACAGCTATGGCTACACCTTC

clone_size: NA
v_call: TRBV24-1
j_call: TRBJ2-3
d_call: TRBD1
cdr3_aa: CATSDPTGQGTDTQYF
cdr3_nt: TGTGCCACCAGTGATCCTACGGGACAGGGTACAGATACGCAGTATTTT

clone_size: NA
v_call: TRBV27
j_call: TRBJ2-1
d_call: NA
cdr3_aa: CASSANLKRTSSYNEQFF
cdr3_nt: TGTGCCAGCAGCGCCAACTTAAAGCGAACTAGCTCCTACAATGAGCAGTTCTTC

clone_size: NA
v_call: TRBV5-4
j_call: TRBJ2-7
d_call: TRBD2
cdr3_aa: CASRAGRTSGTYEQYF
cdr3_nt: TGTGCCAGCCGCGCAGGCCGGACTAGCGGGACATACGAGCAGTACTTC